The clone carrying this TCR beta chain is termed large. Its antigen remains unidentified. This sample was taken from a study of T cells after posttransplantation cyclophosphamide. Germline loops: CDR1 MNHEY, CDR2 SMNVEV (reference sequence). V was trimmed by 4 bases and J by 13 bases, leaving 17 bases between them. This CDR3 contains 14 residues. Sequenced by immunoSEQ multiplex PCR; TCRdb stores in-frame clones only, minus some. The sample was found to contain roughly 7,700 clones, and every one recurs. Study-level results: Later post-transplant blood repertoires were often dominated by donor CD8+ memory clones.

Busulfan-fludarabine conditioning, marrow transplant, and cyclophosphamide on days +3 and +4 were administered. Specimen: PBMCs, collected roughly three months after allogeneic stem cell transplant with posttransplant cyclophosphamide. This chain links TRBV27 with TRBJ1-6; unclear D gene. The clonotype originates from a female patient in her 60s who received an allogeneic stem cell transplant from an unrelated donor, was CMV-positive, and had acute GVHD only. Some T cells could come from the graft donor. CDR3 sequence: CASSSPSAVAPLHF. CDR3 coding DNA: TGTGCCAGCAGTTCCCCTTCGGCGGTAGCCCCCCTCCACTTT.